This T cell receptor (beta chain) was found in a study of identical twins. This clonotype showed up just a few times. Each cDNA held unique molecular identifiers, and template switching gave it a universal primer site. TCRdb ran MiXCR on the 5' RACE reads and lists one entry per CDR3 protein. The sample comprises nearly 250,000 distinct CDR3 sequences, about 7% of which are singletons, and roughly 3.4% rests with the top ten. Trimming took off 3 bases at V and 4 bases at J, with 30 bases between the two ends. Germline V gene sequence: CDR1 MNHEY, CDR2 SMNVEV (reference sequence). The CDR3 runs to 21 residues. The same data also went into a second study, on yellow fever vaccine responses in identical twins.

The source of this sequence is a woman aged 18-29 years in good health. V and J are TRBV27 and TRBJ2-2; D possibly uses TRBD1 or TRBD2 (5 bases each). Sequenced sample: memory (CD45RO+) T cells sorted from blood. CDR3 sequence: CASSFRVGAHRLRGFTGELFF. As DNA, the CDR3 is TGTGCCAGCAGTTTTCGGGTAGGGGCTCATCGGTTGAGAGGGTTCACCGGGGAGCTGTTTTTT.